This TCR beta chain emerged from a study of spatial heterogeneity in lung cancer. Study-level background: Alpha-chain detections were consistently fewer than beta-chain detections among the sequences.

Study outcomes and limitations: At tumor resection, ubiquitous expanded TCRs were detected in blood more often than later.

As to time point: sample taken at primary tumor resection. Unsorted tumor, nontumor lung tissue or cryopreserved PBMC supplied the whole RNA. Donors were around 70 untreated early-stage non-small cell lung cancer patients. The length of the CDR3 is 15 residues. From germline, CDR1 is MDHEN and CDR2 SYDVKM. The V and J ends lost 2 bases and 1 base respectively, with 8 bases between them. Regarding this clonotype: No antigen is known for it.

TCRdb reprocessed the 5' RACE reads via MiXCR and lists one record per CDR3 protein. Here the sample spans about 45,000 distinct CDR3 sequences, approximately 15% being singletons. This receptor was taken from a male donor with early-stage non-small cell lung cancer. The V call is TRBV28, the J call TRBJ1-4, with a possible D match to TRBD1 (5 bases). The sample here was PBMCs, taken at surgery. CDR3 in DNA: TGTGCCAGCAGTTTAGTGGGGGGAACTAATGAAAAACTGTTTTTT. This translates into CASSLVGGTNEKLFF.